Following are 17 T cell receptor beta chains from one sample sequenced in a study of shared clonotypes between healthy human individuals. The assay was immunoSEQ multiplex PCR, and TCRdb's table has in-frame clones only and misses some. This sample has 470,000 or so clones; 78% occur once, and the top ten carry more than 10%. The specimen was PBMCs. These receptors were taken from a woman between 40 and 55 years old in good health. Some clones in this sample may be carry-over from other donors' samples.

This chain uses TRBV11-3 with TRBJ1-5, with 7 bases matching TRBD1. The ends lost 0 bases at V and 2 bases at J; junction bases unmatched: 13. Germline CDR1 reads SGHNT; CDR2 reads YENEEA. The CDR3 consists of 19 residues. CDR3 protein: CASSLDRETGQKCNQPQHF. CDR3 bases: TGTGCCAGCAGCTTAGATCGGGAGACAGGGCAGAAATGCAATCAGCCCCAGCATTTT.

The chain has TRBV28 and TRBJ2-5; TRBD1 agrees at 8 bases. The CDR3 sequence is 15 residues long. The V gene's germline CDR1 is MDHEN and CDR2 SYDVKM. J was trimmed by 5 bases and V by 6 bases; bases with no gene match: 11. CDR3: CASSPYLTGVETQYF. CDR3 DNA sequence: TGTGCCAGCAGCCCTTACCTGACAGGGGTCGAGACCCAGTACTTC. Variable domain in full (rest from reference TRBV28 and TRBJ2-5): DVKVTQSSRYLVKRTGEKVFLECVQDMDHENMFWYRQDPGLGLRLIYFSYDVKMKEKGDIPEGYSVSREKKERFSLILESASTNQTSMYLCASSPYLTGVETQYFGPGTRLLVL.

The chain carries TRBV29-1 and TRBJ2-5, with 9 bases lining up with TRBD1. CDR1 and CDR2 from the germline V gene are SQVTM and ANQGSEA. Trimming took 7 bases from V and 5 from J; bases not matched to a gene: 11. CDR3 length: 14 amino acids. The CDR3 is CSAHPDRGGETQYF. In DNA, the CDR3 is TGCAGCGCCCATCCGGACAGGGGAGGTGAGACCCAGTACTTC.

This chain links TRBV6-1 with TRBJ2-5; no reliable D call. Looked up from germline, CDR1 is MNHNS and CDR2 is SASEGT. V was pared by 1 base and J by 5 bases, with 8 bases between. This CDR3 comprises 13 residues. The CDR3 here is CASSEVGLETQYF. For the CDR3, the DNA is TGTGCCAGCAGTGAAGTAGGGCTGGAGACCCAGTACTTC.

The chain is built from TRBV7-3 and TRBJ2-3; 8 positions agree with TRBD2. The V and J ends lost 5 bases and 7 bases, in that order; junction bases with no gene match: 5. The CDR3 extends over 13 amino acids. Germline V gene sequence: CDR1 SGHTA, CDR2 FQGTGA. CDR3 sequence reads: CASSAAGANTQYF. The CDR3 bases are TGTGCCAGCAGCGCAGCGGGAGCGAATACGCAGTATTTT.

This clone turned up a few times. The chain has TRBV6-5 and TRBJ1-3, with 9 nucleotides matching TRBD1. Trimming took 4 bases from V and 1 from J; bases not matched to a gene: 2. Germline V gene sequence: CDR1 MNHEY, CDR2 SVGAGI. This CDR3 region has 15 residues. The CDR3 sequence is CASSWDRASGNTIYF. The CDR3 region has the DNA TGTGCCAGCAGTTGGGACAGGGCTTCTGGAAACACCATATATTTT.

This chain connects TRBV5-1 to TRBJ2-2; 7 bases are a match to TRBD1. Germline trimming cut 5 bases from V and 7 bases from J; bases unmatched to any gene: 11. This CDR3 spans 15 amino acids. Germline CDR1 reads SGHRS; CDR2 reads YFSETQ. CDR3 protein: CASSSDRVGNGELFF. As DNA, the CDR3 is TGCGCCAGCAGTTCAGACAGGGTCGGGAACGGGGAGCTGTTTTTT.

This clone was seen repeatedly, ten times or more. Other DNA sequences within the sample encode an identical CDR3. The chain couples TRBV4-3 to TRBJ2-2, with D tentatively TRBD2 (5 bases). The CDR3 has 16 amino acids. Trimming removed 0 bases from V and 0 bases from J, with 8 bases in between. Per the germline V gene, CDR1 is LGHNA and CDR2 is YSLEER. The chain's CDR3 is CASSQDGLSNTGELFF. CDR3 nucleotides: TGCGCCAGCAGCCAAGACGGACTCTCGAACACCGGGGAGCTGTTTTTT.

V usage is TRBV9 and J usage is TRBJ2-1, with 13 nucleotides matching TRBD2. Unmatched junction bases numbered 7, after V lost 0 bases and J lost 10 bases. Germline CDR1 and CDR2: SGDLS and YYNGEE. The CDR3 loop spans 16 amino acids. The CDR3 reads CASSVGRTSGRGEQFF. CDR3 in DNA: TGTGCCAGCAGCGTAGGTAGGACTAGCGGGAGAGGAGAGCAGTTCTTC. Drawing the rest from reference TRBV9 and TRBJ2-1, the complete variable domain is DSGVTQTPKHLITATGQRVTLRCSPRSGDLSVYWYQQSLDQGLQFLIQYYNGEERAKGNILERFSAQQFPDLHSELNLSSLELGDSALYFCASSVGRTSGRGEQFFGPGTRLTVL.

The CDR3 region is CASSFGGAGGQFGYTF. In nucleotides, the CDR3 is TGTGCCAGCAGCTTCGGAGGGGCAGGGGGCCAGTTTGGCTACACCTTC. This chain links TRBV5-4 with TRBJ1-2; 8 bases are a match to TRBD1. V lost 2 bases and J lost 7; bases outside the gene matches: 13. This CDR3 comprises 16 residues. From germline, CDR1 is SGHNT and CDR2 YYREEE (reference sequence).

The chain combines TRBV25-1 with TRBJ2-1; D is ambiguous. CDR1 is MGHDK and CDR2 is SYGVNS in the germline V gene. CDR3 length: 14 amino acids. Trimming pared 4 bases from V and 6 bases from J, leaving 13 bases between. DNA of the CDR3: TGTGCCAGCAGTGGGGGTTGGGGATTCAATGAGCAGTTCTTC. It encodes CASSGGWGFNEQFF.

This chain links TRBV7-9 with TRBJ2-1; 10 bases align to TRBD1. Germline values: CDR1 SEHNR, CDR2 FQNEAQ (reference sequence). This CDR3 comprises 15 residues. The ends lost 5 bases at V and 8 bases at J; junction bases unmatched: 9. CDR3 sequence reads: CASSQRDRGNHEQFF. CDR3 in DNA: TGTGCCAGCAGCCAACGGGACAGGGGAAACCATGAGCAGTTCTTC.

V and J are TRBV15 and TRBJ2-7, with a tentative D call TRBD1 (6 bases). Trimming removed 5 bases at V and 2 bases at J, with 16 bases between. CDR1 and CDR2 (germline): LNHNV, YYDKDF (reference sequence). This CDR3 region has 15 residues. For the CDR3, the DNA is TGTGCCACCAGCCGTAATCAGGGGCCCGCCTACGAGCAGTACTTC. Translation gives CATSRNQGPAYEQYF.

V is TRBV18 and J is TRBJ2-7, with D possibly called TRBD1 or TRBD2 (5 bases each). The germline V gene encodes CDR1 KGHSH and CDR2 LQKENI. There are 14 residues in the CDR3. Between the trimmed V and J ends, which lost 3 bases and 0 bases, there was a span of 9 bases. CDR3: CASSPRDHSYEQYF. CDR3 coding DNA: TGTGCCAGCTCACCCCGGGACCACTCCTACGAGCAGTACTTC.

The CDR3 DNA reads TGTGCCAGCAGCTTCGACCCAAATAGCTATGGCTACACCTTC. It encodes CASSFDPNSYGYTF. The V call is TRBV7-6, the J call TRBJ1-2; the D is unclear. This CDR3 contains 14 residues. CDR1 SGHVS and CDR2 FNYEAQ come from the germline V gene. Trimming removed 3 bases from V and 4 bases from J, with 12 bases in between.

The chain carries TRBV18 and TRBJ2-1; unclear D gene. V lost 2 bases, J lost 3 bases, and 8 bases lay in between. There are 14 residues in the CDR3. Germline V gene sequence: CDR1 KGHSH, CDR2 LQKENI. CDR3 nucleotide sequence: TGTGCCAGCTCACCAACGACGTTCTACAATGAGCAGTTCTTC. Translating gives CASSPTTFYNEQFF.

The CDR3 bases are TGCGCCAGCACCCCGACCGGGGGAGGGGAGACCCAGTACTTC. Its translation is CASTPTGGGETQYF. The chain carries TRBV5-1 and TRBJ2-5; 7 positions agree with TRBD2. In germline, CDR1 is SGHRS, CDR2 YFSETQ. Unmatched junction bases numbered 10, after V lost 6 bases and J lost 5 bases. The CDR3 spans 14 residues.